This entry concerns a single T cell receptor (beta chain). The target of this receptor is not known. These data belong to a study of CXCR3-negative and CXCR3-positive naive CD8 T cells (dated by TCRdb to the late 2010s). Notes on the research overall: In total, approximately 140 million TRB reads were obtained, which works out to roughly 1.5 +/- 0.3 million reads per library. Diversity and physicochemical repertoire analyses covered roughly eleven donors pooled from two independent experiments. TRBV-TRBJ cluster analysis included naive subsets from a handful of donors and memory cells from 3 donors.

Sequencing was carried out with a NextSeq 550. The Human TCR Profiling Kit (MiLaboratory) was used to prepare UMI-labeled 5' RACE TRB cDNA libraries. The full amount of extracted RNA was used for cDNA synthesis, and the full amount of resulting cDNA was used for PCR amplification. Libraries were prepared in parallel using an identical number of PCR cycles. In the original analysis: About 50,000 +/- 9,200 unique UMI-labeled TRB cDNA molecules per library were extracted with MIGEC and MiXCR, with at least two reads per UMI required. An average of roughly 40,000 +/- 10,000 functional in-frame TRB CDR3 nucleotide clonotypes without stop codons was found per library. Diversity metrics, including normalized Shannon-Wiener and Chao1, were computed in VDJtools after downsampling to 5000 UMI-labeled TRB molecules per sample. Clonotype-size-weighted physicochemical properties of the central five CDR3 residues (interaction energy, strength, volume and Kidera factor 4) were computed in VDJtools. Each entry corresponds to one CDR3 protein sequence from reads that TCRdb reprocessed, and DNA is not given. The V and J calls, along with clone size, are taken from TCRdb and not from the paper's own processing. This sample's clone table shows some 120,000 distinct CDR3 sequences. The ten largest clones capture approximately 0.54% of the sample.

For every CD8+ T cell subset, over 250,000 cells were flow-sorted straight into RLT lysis buffer, and each subset was sorted in triplicate. To exclude memory contaminants, naive CD8+ T cells were stringently defined as CD45RO-CCR7+CD27+CD95-. Using standard density gradient centrifugation, peripheral blood mononuclear cells were isolated from buffy coats. A FACSAria III was used to flow-sort naive CD8+ T cells into CXCR3-negative and CXCR3-positive populations. An RNeasy Mini Kit was used to extract total RNA from the sorted cells. Study-wide conclusions, independent of this receptor: Because surface CD5, which is linked to self-reactivity in mice, was comparable between the naive subsets, TCR interaction strength was also inferred from the physicochemical properties of TRB CDR3s. Repertoire diversity was comparably high in both naive subsets but much lower in memory CD8+ T cells. Within the same donor, TRBV-TRBJ usage looked similar between naive CXCR3-negative and CXCR3-positive cells, but memory cells had distinct patterns. Because CXCR3 expression was partially decreased after cryopreservation, freshly isolated PBMCs were used for most assays. TRB CDR3s from CXCR3-positive naive cells showed higher hydrophobicity (lower Kidera factor 4), lower energy, and higher strength and volume indices than CXCR3-negative naive cells.

From the cysteine through the phenylalanine, the CDR3 covers 11 amino acids. No DNA sequence was recorded. According to the germline V gene (reference sequence), CDR1 reads DFQATT and CDR2 reads SNEGSKA. In this chain, TRBV20-1 is recombined with TRBJ2-1; TCRdb calls TRBD2, which cannot be checked without DNA. Sequences were obtained from naive CXCR3+ CD8+ T cells from blood. The meaning of the sample's cell subset or site label: CD45RO-CCR7+CD27+CD95- naive CD8+ T cells expressing CXCR3 (TNR3+). The clonotype originates from a human donor in good health. Some clones in this sample may be carry-over from other donors' samples. The CDR3 here reads CSAVLVNEQFF.